These 32 T cell receptor beta chains originate from one sample sequenced in a study of STAT5B mutations in CD4+ large granular lymphocyte leukemia. Produced via immunoSEQ multiplex PCR; TCRdb's table is partial and in-frame only. The sample records more than 30,000 clones, approximately 91% being singletons. Source material: CD4+ T cells from blood buffy coats. These receptors all come from a human donor in good health.

The chain is built from TRBV28 and TRBJ1-2; tentatively, D is TRBD1 (6 bases). Looked up from germline, CDR1 is MDHEN and CDR2 is SYDVKM. The V end lost 7 bases, the J end lost 2 bases, and 20 bases lay between the germline ends. The CDR3 totals 16 residues. CDR3 DNA sequence: TGTGCCAGCACCATCTTGGGGCAGGGGTTAAACTATGGCTACACCTTC. As protein: CASTILGQGLNYGYTF.

This clone has a handful of counts. The J gene is TRBJ1-1, the V gene TRBV2; a possible D gene is TRBD1 (5 bases). V lost 7 bases and J 4 bases, leaving 7 bases between the germline ends. Germline CDR1 and CDR2: SNHLY and FYNNEI. The CDR3 is 11 residues long. CDR3 region: CASTGGTEAFF. The CDR3 DNA reads as TGTGCCAGCACGGGGGGCACTGAAGCTTTCTTT.

The genes are TRBV27 and TRBJ2-7; TRBD2 matches at 8 bases. The J segment lost 2 bases and the V segment lost 3 bases, leaving 6 bases of the junction unmatched. Germline V gives CDR1 MNHEY, CDR2 SMNVEV (reference sequence). CDR3 length equals 15 residues. The CDR3: CASSFLREEPYEQYF. The CDR3, as DNA: TGTGCCAGCAGTTTTTTGCGGGAGGAACCCTACGAGCAGTACTTC.

This chain connects TRBV18 to TRBJ2-7; D gene unclear. CDR3 size: 14 residues. Germline CDR1 is KGHSH and CDR2 is LQKENI. Between the trimmed V and J ends, which lost 6 bases and 0 bases, there was a span of 12 bases. The CDR3 reads CASSSALGSYEQYF. The CDR3 region has the DNA TGTGCCAGCTCTTCGGCCCTAGGCTCCTACGAGCAGTACTTC.

The J gene is TRBJ2-7, the V gene TRBV19, with D hard to call. The CDR3 extends over 13 amino acids. Trimming left V 6 bases short and J 2 bases short, with 11 bases between. Germline-derived CDR1 and CDR2 are LNHDA and SQIVND (reference sequence). The CDR3 bases are TGTGCCAGTAGATCAGCAGGAACCTACGAGCAGTACTTC. Residues: CASRSAGTYEQYF. Full variable domain (missing parts from reference TRBV19 and TRBJ2-7): DGGITQSPKYLFRKEGQNVTLSCEQNLNHDAMYWYRQDPGQGLRLIYYSQIVNDFQKGDIAEGYSVSREKKESFPLTVTSAQKNPTAFYLCASRSAGTYEQYFGPGTRLTVT.

The chain carries TRBV2 and TRBJ2-2; 12 bases are shared with TRBD2. J lost 5 bases, V lost 6 bases, and 4 bases had no gene match. Germline assignment: CDR1 SNHLY and CDR2 FYNNEI. CDR3 length equals 15 residues. CDR3 in amino acids: CASRDGLAGTGELFF. The CDR3 region has the DNA TGTGCCAGCAGAGACGGACTAGCGGGGACCGGGGAGCTGTTTTTT.

Remarks on this clone: The same CDR3 also results from other DNA sequences found in this sample. The chain combines TRBV10-3 with TRBJ2-1; 10 bases match TRBD2. Looked up from germline, CDR1 is ENHRY and CDR2 is SYGVKD. CDR3 size: 15 residues. Losses at the gene ends were 3 bases for V and 1 base for J; bases not matched to a gene: 0. The CDR3 nucleotides read TGTGCCATCAGTGAAGCGGGAGGGTCCTACAATGAGCAGTTCTTC. It codes for CAISEAGGSYNEQFF.

V gene TRBV4-1 combines with J gene TRBJ2-3, with D possibly matching TRBD1 (6 bases). This CDR3 has 14 amino acids. Germline V CDR1 and CDR2: MGHRA, YSYEKL. V lost 2 bases to trimming and J lost 4 bases, with 10 bases between them. As DNA, the CDR3 is TGCGCCAGCAGCCAATACAGGGACGCAGATACGCAGTATTTT. Translating it yields CASSQYRDADTQYF.

The J gene is TRBJ1-1, the V gene TRBV6-5, with TRBD1 identical over 8 bases. The CDR3 is 14 residues long. Germline loops: CDR1 MNHEY, CDR2 SVGAGI. Germline trimming cut 0 bases from V and 6 bases from J; bases unmatched to any gene: 3. CDR3 nucleotides: TGTGCCAGCAGTTACTCACCGGGACAGGCTGAAGCTTTCTTT. This gives the protein CASSYSPGQAEAFF.

The J gene is TRBJ1-4, the V gene TRBV19; D gene uncertain. The CDR3 spans 14 residues. Germline values: CDR1 LNHDA, CDR2 SQIVND (reference sequence). V shed 7 bases and J shed 0 bases, with 9 bases lying between them. CDR3 DNA: TGTGCCAGTACGTACGCCGCAACTAATGAAAAACTGTTTTTT. Translated: CASTYAATNEKLFF.

In this sample, this clone turned up a few times. The chain combines TRBV27 with TRBJ1-5; D call uncertain. From germline, CDR1 is MNHEY and CDR2 SMNVEV (reference sequence). This CDR3 region has 15 residues. V was cut by 5 bases and J by 4 bases, with 15 bases left in between. The CDR3 bases are TGTGCCAGCAGTCCCCTCACCCAAGGGAATCAGCCCCAGCATTTT. Its translation is CASSPLTQGNQPQHF.

This clone was seen just once. V gene TRBV7-3 combines with J gene TRBJ2-2; D not resolved. Germline CDR1 and CDR2: SGHTA and FQGTGA. The CDR3 spans 14 residues. V gave up 5 bases and J gave up 4 bases, with 11 bases separating them. The CDR3 region has the DNA TGTGCCAGCAGCCCTTTAGTGGGCACCGGGGAGCTGTTTTTT. Translating gives CASSPLVGTGELFF.

This chain uses TRBV28 with TRBJ2-7; 12 bases agree with TRBD1. The CDR3 runs to 17 residues. V shed 5 bases, J shed 5 bases, and the junction held 13 bases outside the gene matches. The germline V gene encodes CDR1 MDHEN and CDR2 SYDVKM. The CDR3 nucleotides are TGTGCCAGCAGTAACCTACCGGGACAGGGGGCAATCCACGAGCAGTACTTC. It specifies CASSNLPGQGAIHEQYF.

This clone was detected once. The V call is TRBV6-6, the J call TRBJ1-5, with TRBD1 as a possible D gene (5 bases). The CDR3 covers 15 residues. Germline V gene data show CDR1 as MNHNY and CDR2 as SVGAGI (reference sequence). V lost 6 bases and J lost 1, with 13 bases in between. CDR3 sequence (DNA): TGTGCCAGCAGCCCCGCGGGGGGAAGCAATCAGCCCCAGCATTTT. Amino acids: CASSPAGGSNQPQHF.

In DNA form, the CDR3 reads TGTGCCAGCAGCTGGAAAACGGGGAACACTGAAGCTTTCTTT. It translates to CASSWKTGNTEAFF. This rearrangement joins TRBV5-4 to TRBJ1-1; D gene unclear. Germline-derived CDR1 and CDR2 are SGHNT and YYREEE (reference sequence). The germline V and J ends were trimmed by 3 bases and 1 base, with 10 bases remaining between them. This CDR3 is built from 14 residues. Variable domain in full (rest from reference TRBV5-4 and TRBJ1-1): ETGVTQSPTHLIKTRGQQVTLRCSSQSGHNTVSWYQQALGQGPQFIFQYYREEENGRGNFPPRFSGLQFPNYSSELNVNALELDDSALYLCASSWKTGNTEAFFGQGTRLTVV.

This clone was detected only once. This chain joins TRBV19 and TRBJ2-5; 9 bases line up with TRBD2. The CDR3 covers 17 residues. Germline values: CDR1 LNHDA, CDR2 SQIVND (reference sequence). Trimming took 4 bases from V and 4 from J; bases not matched to a gene: 13. CDR3 region: CASSSYPGTSSGETQYF. The CDR3 nucleotides are TGTGCCAGTAGTAGCTACCCCGGGACTAGCTCGGGAGAGACCCAGTACTTC.

V is TRBV7-6 and J is TRBJ2-1; D is possibly TRBD2 (5 bases). The CDR3 loop spans 13 amino acids. Between the trimmed V and J ends, which lost 8 bases and 6 bases, there was a span of 14 bases. Germline CDR1 reads SGHVS; CDR2 reads FNYEAQ. CDR3 sequence (DNA): TGTGCCAGCGGTGGGGAGTGGTTCAATGAGCAGTTCTTC. It specifies CASGGEWFNEQFF.

This clone was observed a handful of times. V and J are TRBV5-4 and TRBJ1-1; D perhaps matches TRBD1 (5 bases). CDR3 length equals 12 residues. V shed 7 bases and J shed 5 bases, with 12 bases lying between them. The V gene's germline CDR1 is SGHNT and CDR2 YYREEE (reference sequence). The CDR3 DNA is TGTGCCAGCTCCGACAGAGGAACTGAAGCTTTCTTT. It translates to CASSDRGTEAFF. Combining the CDR3 with reference TRBV5-4 and TRBJ1-1 gives the whole variable domain ETGVTQSPTHLIKTRGQQVTLRCSSQSGHNTVSWYQQALGQGPQFIFQYYREEENGRGNFPPRFSGLQFPNYSSELNVNALELDDSALYLCASSDRGTEAFFGQGTRLTVV.

This clone was counted a few times. The V and J genes are TRBV19 and TRBJ1-5, with D possibly being TRBD1 (6 bases). This CDR3 spans 15 amino acids. V gave up 10 bases and J gave up 0 bases, with 16 bases separating them. Germline V lookup: CDR1 LNHDA, CDR2 SQIVND (reference sequence). CDR3 nucleotides: TGTGCCATTAAGGGGGTACACGATAGCAATCAGCCCCAGCATTTT. This codes for CAIKGVHDSNQPQHF.

This clone was seen a single time. The chain recombines TRBV6-5 with TRBJ2-7; D is possibly TRBD2 (6 bases). From germline, CDR1 is MNHEY and CDR2 SVGAGI. This CDR3 has 15 amino acids. V was trimmed by 0 bases and J by 2 bases, leaving 11 bases between them. CDR3 DNA sequence: TGTGCCAGCAGTTACTCGCCTAGCGAACCCTACGAGCAGTACTTC. Its protein product is CASSYSPSEPYEQYF.

V is TRBV10-3 and J is TRBJ2-1, with 16 positions matching TRBD2. CDR3 length: 16 residues. Germline V gives CDR1 ENHRY, CDR2 SYGVKD. Germline trimming cut 6 bases from V and 9 bases from J; bases unmatched to any gene: 8. The CDR3 loop reads CAISRGLAGGRGEQFF. CDR3 bases: TGTGCCATCAGCCGGGGACTAGCGGGAGGGAGGGGTGAGCAGTTCTTC.

The chain is built from TRBV19 and TRBJ1-1; D remains ambiguous. The CDR3 spans 11 residues. Trimming removed 4 bases from V and 6 bases from J, with 6 bases in between. Germline V gives CDR1 LNHDA, CDR2 SQIVND (reference sequence). Written as DNA, the CDR3 is TGTGCCAGTAGTAAGGGCCCTGAAGCTTTCTTT. It is translated as CASSKGPEAFF.

J is TRBJ2-3 and V is TRBV7-9; 10 bases are shared with TRBD2. The CDR3 covers 18 residues. Germline CDR1 is SEHNR and CDR2 is FQNEAQ (reference sequence). V dropped 1 base and J dropped 3; count of bases not matched to a gene: 10. Written as DNA, the CDR3 is TGTGCCAGCAGCTTAGTCAGCGGGAGGGCCCTCAAGACAGATACGCAGTATTTT. This translates into CASSLVSGRALKTDTQYF.

The genes are TRBV7-2 and TRBJ1-4; possibly TRBD1 for D (6 bases). CDR3 length equals 15 residues. Looked up from germline, CDR1 is SGHTA and CDR2 is FQGNSA. V shed 1 base and J shed 8 bases, with 14 bases lying between them. The CDR3 region has the DNA TGTGCCAGCAGCTTAGGAGGCAGGGGAGGCGAAAAACTGTTTTTT. Translating gives CASSLGGRGGEKLFF.

The V call is TRBV6-4, the J call TRBJ2-7; the match to TRBD1 covers 7 bases. Per germline, CDR1 MRHNA and CDR2 SNTAGT. The CDR3 is 14 residues long. Trimming cost V 2 bases and J 3 bases; bases outside gene matches: 4. CDR3 nucleotide sequence: TGTGCCAGCAGTGACACCAGGGGGTTCTACGAGCAGTACTTC. Protein sequence: CASSDTRGFYEQYF.

This chain uses TRBV10-3 with TRBJ1-2; D is unclear. Germline V gene data show CDR1 as ENHRY and CDR2 as SYGVKD. V lost 3 bases to trimming and J lost 0 bases, with 8 bases between them. The CDR3 has 14 amino acids. Written as DNA, the CDR3 is TGTGCCATCAGTGATAAGTTATCTAACTATGGCTACACCTTC. The encoded protein is CAISDKLSNYGYTF.

The chain links TRBV15 to TRBJ2-7; TRBD1 is a possible D gene (6 bases). This CDR3 is 13 amino acids long. Germline CDR1 is LNHNV and CDR2 is YYDKDF (reference sequence). Trimming removed 6 bases at V and 6 bases at J, with 15 bases between. The DNA for the CDR3 is TGTGCCACCAGGTTGATACAGGGTGTCGAGCAGTACTTC. This gives the protein CATRLIQGVEQYF.

V gene TRBV5-1 combines with J gene TRBJ2-3; 10 nucleotides match TRBD1. Germline-derived CDR1 and CDR2 are SGHRS and YFSETQ. V was pared by 5 bases and J by 3 bases, with 9 bases of the junction left unmatched. The CDR3 loop spans 16 amino acids. CDR3 protein: CASSPTGTGATDTQYF. The CDR3 region has the DNA TGCGCCAGCAGTCCAACCGGGACAGGGGCGACAGATACGCAGTATTTT.

A single count supports this clone. V is TRBV5-1 and J is TRBJ1-4, with D possibly TRBD1 on 5 matching bases. The CDR3 extends over 16 amino acids. Deletions cut 0 bases from V and 0 bases from J, with 9 bases between. CDR1 is SGHRS, CDR2 YFSETQ, per germline. The CDR3: CASSLVGETTNEKLFF. The CDR3 DNA follows: TGCGCCAGCAGCTTGGTAGGGGAGACAACTAATGAAAAACTGTTTTTT.

This chain connects TRBV4-1 to TRBJ2-2, with 13 bases that match TRBD2. The ends lost 1 base at V and 2 bases at J; junction bases unmatched: 4. The CDR3 is 18 residues long. Germline CDR1 and CDR2: MGHRA and YSYEKL. The CDR3, as DNA: TGCGCCAGCAGCCAAGTCCCGGGACTAGCGGGAAACACCGGGGAGCTGTTTTTT. Its protein product is CASSQVPGLAGNTGELFF.

This clone was detected once. This chain links TRBV19 with TRBJ2-7, with 11 bases identical to TRBD2. V lost 7 bases and J lost 3; bases outside the gene matches: 8. The CDR3 loop spans 15 amino acids. CDR1 and CDR2 (germline): LNHDA, SQIVND (reference sequence). CDR3 region: CASTLTGTSGYEQYF. CDR3 nucleotides: TGTGCCAGTACCCTGACAGGGACTAGCGGCTACGAGCAGTACTTC.

V and J are TRBV5-6 and TRBJ2-1; a possible D gene is TRBD1 (6 bases). V lost 0 bases to trimming and J lost 9 bases, with 13 bases between them. The germline V gene encodes CDR1 SGHDT and CDR2 YYEEEE. This CDR3 comprises 14 residues. This chain's CDR3 is CASSLAAGVGEQFF. The DNA of the CDR3 is TGTGCCAGCAGCTTGGCGGCAGGGGTTGGTGAGCAGTTCTTC. Variable domain in full (rest from reference TRBV5-6 and TRBJ2-1): DAGVTQSPTHLIKTRGQQVTLRCSPKSGHDTVSWYQQALGQGPQFIFQYYEEEERQRGNFPDRFSGHQFPNYSSELNVNALLLGDSALYLCASSLAAGVGEQFFGPGTRLTVL.